This T cell receptor beta chain was sequenced for a study of cytomegalovirus exposure and HLA in healthy donors. V was trimmed by 10 bases and J by 0 bases, leaving 15 bases between them. The CDR3 is 14 residues long. Germline CDR1 and CDR2: ENHRY and SYGVKD. Primers: 60 Vbeta forward and 13 Jbeta reverse. Sequencing used immunoSEQ multiplex PCR; TCRdb keeps in-frame clones, though not all of them. The sample yields fewer than 130,000 clones, about 79% seen once. The V call is TRBV10-3, the J call TRBJ1-1; a weak D match, TRBD1 (5 bases). The sequencing input was PBMCs. The TCR comes from a middle-aged man in good health and CMV-seropositive. The CDR3 region has the DNA TGTGCCACCGTCTTGGGGGGTTTGAACACTGAAGCTTTCTTT. This sequence encodes CATVLGGLNTEAFF.